The rows below give T cell receptor beta chains drawn from one sample of a study of T-cell memory formation after mild COVID-19. Via MiXCR, TCRdb re-called the 5' RACE reads, giving one row per CDR3 protein. The table includes 50,000 or so distinct CDR3 sequences, 27% detected once. The sample taken for sequencing was PBMCs or a T cell subset sorted from them (not recorded which). These receptors all come from a man younger than 30 who had mild COVID-19 (a few samples of this study predate the infection). Cell type and time point are not known. The CDR3 runs from the conserved cysteine through the conserved F or W. A D gene is named only where the DNA matches it firmly. The size of a clone is reported for some rows only, either as once, few or many, or as a class for expanded clones.

>-|TRBV9|TRBJ2-3|-
TGTGCCAGCAGCGGACAGAGCACAGATACGCAGTATTTT
CASSGQSTDTQYF
>-|TRBV7-8|TRBJ2-3|few
TGTGCCAGCAGCTTTTTTAGTCGAGGGGGAGCGGATACGCAGTATTTT
CASSFFSRGGADTQYF
>-|TRBV4-2|TRBJ1-2|-
TGTGCCAGCAGCCAAGATGACTCGGATGACGGGGGCTATGGCTACACCTTC
CASSQDDSDDGGYGYTF
>-|TRBV20-1|TRBJ1-2|-
TGCAGTGCTGATGAGGGGCGCGACTATGGCTACACCTTC
CSADEGRDYGYTF
>-|TRBV20-1|TRBJ1-1|-
TGCAGTGCCATTAAAAACACTGAAGCTTTCTTT
CSAIKNTEAFF
>TRBD1|TRBV6-2/TRBV6-3|TRBJ1-6|-
TGTGCCAGCGTCGAGAGGACAGGGGTTTCACCCCTCCACTTT
CASVERTGVSPLHF
>-|TRBV6-2/TRBV6-3|TRBJ2-3|few
TGTGCCAGCTCGATAGCTACGGGGAGAGTCGGGGATACGCAGTATTTT
CASSIATGRVGDTQYF
>-|TRBV7-2|TRBJ2-1|-
TGTGCCAGCAGCCTCATTGACGGGAATGAGCAGTTCTTC
CASSLIDGNEQFF
>-|TRBV6-2/TRBV6-3|TRBJ2-7|-
TGTGCCAGCAGTTACCAAGACTGGGGGGCCTCCTACGAGCAGTACTTC
CASSYQDWGASYEQYF
>TRBD1|TRBV27|TRBJ2-3|-
TGTGCCAGCAGTTTATTGGGGACAGGGGGCACAGATACGCAGTATTTT
CASSLLGTGGTDTQYF
>-|TRBV12-3/TRBV12-4|TRBJ2-5|-
TGTGCCAGCAGTTTTGGGCAAGAGACCCAGTACTTC
CASSFGQETQYF
>-|TRBV6-6|TRBJ2-2|few
TGTGCCAGCAGTTCCGTAGCCGGGGAGCTGTTTTTT
CASSSVAGELFF
>TRBD2|TRBV4-1|TRBJ2-6|few
TGCGCCAGCAGCCAACGGGAGGTAACTGGGGCCAACGTCCTGACTTTC
CASSQREVTGANVLTF
>TRBD2|TRBV4-1|TRBJ2-7|few
TGCGCCAGCAGCCAAGATTCGGGGCCCCGCGGGGGGAAGCAGTACTTC
CASSQDSGPRGGKQYF
>TRBD2|TRBV4-3|TRBJ2-6|-
TGCGCCAGCAGCCAAGATGGGTGGCTAGCGGGGGACTCTGGGGCCAACGTCCTGACTTTC
CASSQDGWLAGDSGANVLTF
>-|TRBV6-5|TRBJ2-3|-
TGTGCCAGCAACGGGGGCTCCACAGATACGCAGTATTTT
CASNGGSTDTQYF
>-|TRBV6-2/TRBV6-3|TRBJ1-1|-
TGTGCCAGCAGTTTTCTGAACACTGAAGCTTTCTTT
CASSFLNTEAFF
>TRBD1|TRBV4-1|TRBJ2-5|-
TGCGCCAGCAGCCACCCGCAGGGGGCCCTGGAGACCCAGTACTTC
CASSHPQGALETQYF
>TRBD2|TRBV4-1|TRBJ2-7|-
TGCGCCAGCAGCGCAGGGAGGGGCGGGAAGCTCTTC
CASSAGRGGKLF
>-|TRBV7-9|TRBJ1-1|few
TGTGCCAGCAGCTTATACGGCTCGAACACTGAAGCTTTCTTT
CASSLYGSNTEAFF
>-|TRBV7-9|TRBJ2-5|-
TGTGCCAGCAGCTTCTACTGGGAGACCCAGTACTTC
CASSFYWETQYF
>-|TRBV6-5|TRBJ2-3|-
TGTGCCAGCAGTTACTCGCGGACAGAAATGATCACAGATACGCAGTATTTT
CASSYSRTEMITDTQYF
>TRBD1|TRBV6-1|TRBJ2-1|-
TGTGCCAGCAGTGACCCCGGGACAGGGGGCGATGAGCAGTTCTTC
CASSDPGTGGDEQFF
>-|TRBV6-5|TRBJ1-2|-
TGTGCCAGCGGGGTTGGGTCGGGGCAAGGCTACACCTTC
CASGVGSGQGYTF
>-|TRBV12-3/TRBV12-4|TRBJ2-3|-
TGTGCCAGCAGTAATACAGGAGGTTCAGATACGCAGTATTTT
CASSNTGGSDTQYF
>-|TRBV4-3|TRBJ2-3|few
TGCGCCAGCAGCCAAGCAGGGGTAGTGGCAGATACGCAGTATTTT
CASSQAGVVADTQYF
>-|TRBV5-1|TRBJ2-7|-
TGCGCCAGCAGGGCAGGAGGAAACGAGCAGTACTTC
CASRAGGNEQYF
>-|TRBV27|TRBJ1-2|few
TGTGCCAGCAGTCCCGGACTTAACTATGGCTACACCTTC
CASSPGLNYGYTF
>-|TRBV2|TRBJ2-1|-
TGTGCCAGCAGTGATCCCATCGGGGATCGCTACAATGAGCAGTTCTTC
CASSDPIGDRYNEQFF
>-|TRBV6-5|TRBJ1-1|-
TGTGCCAGCCACCTGGGCAGGGAGACTTTCTTT
CASHLGRETFF
>TRBD1|TRBV7-6|TRBJ2-5|few
TGTGCCAGCAGAGAGGGACAGGGGGAAGAGACCCAGTACTTC
CASREGQGEETQYF
>TRBD1|TRBV7-2|TRBJ1-1|few
TGTGCCAGCAGCTCGAGGGGGGACAGGGCAGCTTTCTTT
CASSSRGDRAAFF
>-|TRBV6-2/TRBV6-3|TRBJ2-5|-
TGTGCCAGCAGCCCCCCGGAGAGGACTGGGGCTGAGACCCAGTACTTC
CASSPPERTGAETQYF
>-|TRBV4-1|TRBJ1-4|-
TGCGCCAGCAGCCCCAATCGGGACACTAATGAAAAACTGTTTTTT
CASSPNRDTNEKLFF
>TRBD2|TRBV12-3/TRBV12-4|TRBJ2-2|-
TGTGCCAGCAGTTGGACTAGCGGGGCCACCGGGGAGCTGTTTTTT
CASSWTSGATGELFF
>TRBD2|TRBV7-8|TRBJ2-1|-
TGTGCCAGCAGCTTACCCCGCGGGGGGGCCAGTACTTACAATGAGCAGTTCTTC
CASSLPRGGASTYNEQFF
>-|TRBV11-2|TRBJ2-1|many
TGTGCCAGCGCCTCTGACCCGTCCTCCTACAATGAGCAGTTCTTC
CASASDPSSYNEQFF
>TRBD1|TRBV12-3/TRBV12-4|TRBJ2-3|-
TGTGCCAGCAGTTCCGGGTCAGGGGGCTTTACAGATACGCAGTATTTT
CASSSGSGGFTDTQYF
>-|TRBV15|TRBJ2-7|medium-sized
TGTGCCACCAGCAGGGACTCCCTGACCTCCTACGAGCAGTACTTC
CATSRDSLTSYEQYF
>-|TRBV6-2/TRBV6-3|TRBJ1-2|-
TGTGCCAGCAGTTCCGGACGGGGGATCTATGGCTACACCTTC
CASSSGRGIYGYTF
>-|TRBV20-1|TRBJ1-4|-
TGCAGTGCAGCATACTTCAATGAAAAACTGTTTTTT
CSAAYFNEKLFF
>TRBD2|TRBV5-1|TRBJ2-3|-
TGCGCCAGCAGCCCCACCCTAGCGGGGGGGACCGATACGCAGTATTTT
CASSPTLAGGTDTQYF
>-|TRBV7-6|TRBJ1-5|-
TGTGCCAGCAGCTTAGTGCAGGGCGGACAGCCCCAGCATTTT
CASSLVQGGQPQHF
>TRBD1|TRBV3-1|TRBJ2-1|few
TGTGCCAGCAGCCAAGAGGACAGGAGGATGGATGAGCAGTTCTTC
CASSQEDRRMDEQFF
>TRBD1|TRBV5-1|TRBJ2-1|few
TGCGCCAGCAGCCTGGGGACAGGATCGTACAATGAGCAGTTCTTC
CASSLGTGSYNEQFF
>TRBD2|TRBV6-4|TRBJ2-1|many
TGTGCCAGCAGTAAAAGCGGGGGGGCAATGGATGAGCAGTTCTTC
CASSKSGGAMDEQFF
>TRBD2|TRBV13|TRBJ2-7|-
TGTGCCAGCAGCGAGCGGGGCATGTGGCACGAGCAGTACTTC
CASSERGMWHEQYF
>-|TRBV7-3|TRBJ1-1|many
TGTGCCAGCAGCTTATCAGCGAACACTGAAGCTTTCTTT
CASSLSANTEAFF
>-|TRBV6-6|TRBJ2-5|few
TGTGCCAGCACCCCTAGAGGGGGGGGCGCTGAGACCCAGTACTTC
CASTPRGGGAETQYF
>-|TRBV5-1|TRBJ2-1|few
TGCGCCAGCAGCCGCCGGGGGAGGCCCTACAATGAGCAGTTCTTC
CASSRRGRPYNEQFF
>-|TRBV6-5|TRBJ1-1|-
TGTGCCAGCAGTGGACAGAACACTGAAGCTTTCTTT
CASSGQNTEAFF